This TCR beta chain was captured in a study of blood T cell repertoires in COVID-19. Study-wide background: Specimens from acute and convalescent COVID-19 originated in the United States, Italy and Spain. Nucleic acid was either cDNA or gDNA, and it came from T cells, B-cell-depleted T cells, or PBMCs.

Participant-reported clinical history was the basis for cohort assignment. The count of this clone is one. In the study's own analysis: Nucleated cell number was recorded as an estimate derived from reference gene primer amplification. Some clones are missing from TCRdb's copy, which holds only in-frame ones; the method was immunoSEQ multiplex PCR. The DNA gave D and trimming, while V, J and clone size come from that table. The data hold approximately 300,000 clones, with 87% observed a single time. This CDR3 has 13 residues. V lost 10 bases and J lost 4, with 11 bases in between. Germline CDR1 and CDR2: SNHLY and FYNNEI.

The origin of this receptor is a woman aged 30 to 39 who had recovered from COVID-19. The chain combines TRBV2 with TRBJ1-6, with a tentative D call TRBD1 (6 bases). The sample taken for sequencing was PBMCs or T cells enriched from blood (not recorded which). This chain's CDR3 is CATRDTYNSPLHF. As DNA, the CDR3 is TGTGCCACGAGGGACACTTATAATTCACCCCTCCACTTT.